These 21 T cell receptor beta chains came from one sample sequenced in a study of Graves' ophthalmopathy and Graves' hyperthyroidism. Transcripts of RNA were the source for amplifying TCR beta CDR3 regions. Second-round multiplex PCR came after a first-round RT-PCR that employed HTBI primers. TCRdb used MiXCR to reprocess the multiplex PCR reads, holding one entry per CDR3 protein. The sample contains 400,000 to 450,000 distinct CDR3 sequences, roughly 20% of which appear only once. Sequencing was carried out using peripheral blood. These TCRs come from a young woman with stable Graves' hyperthyroidism.

In this sample, this clonotype turned up many times. The chain recombines TRBV7-6 with TRBJ1-3; D remains unclear. V shed 0 bases and J shed 0 bases, with 3 bases lying between them. Germline V gene sequence: CDR1 SGHVS, CDR2 FNYEAQ. This CDR3 spans 14 amino acids. CDR3 bases: TGTGCCAGCAGCTTAGCGCTCTCTGGAAACACCATATATTTT. This encodes CASSLALSGNTIYF.

This clonotype has more than one count but fewer than ten. The CDR3 loop reads CASSPPSDYGYTF. The CDR3 DNA reads TGCGCCAGCAGCCCACCCTCAGACTATGGCTACACCTTC. The J gene is TRBJ1-2, the V gene TRBV5-1, with D hard to call. Germline CDR1 is SGHRS and CDR2 is YFSETQ. Deletions cut 4 bases from V and 3 bases from J, with 10 bases between. CDR3 length: 13 amino acids.

This clonotype was counted at least ten times. The chain combines TRBV6-1 with TRBJ1-1; D unclear. V shed 2 bases and J shed 4 bases, with 11 bases lying between them. The CDR3 contains 14 residues. Germline CDR1 is MNHNS and CDR2 is SASEGT. The CDR3 sequence is CASSEQGHTTEAFF. CDR3 coding DNA: TGTGCCAGCAGTGAACAAGGGCACACCACTGAAGCTTTCTTT.

Many counts were recorded for this clonotype. Germline is not matched at one junction end, which may reflect a read error. The chain links TRBV30 to TRBJ1-3; D is ambiguous. The CDR3 covers 13 residues. The germline V gene has CDR1 GTSNPN and CDR2 SVGIG (reference sequence). The CDR3 region has the DNA TGTGCCTGGAGTGTACCTCCGGCGTTTGACCGGGATTTT. Its protein product is CAWSVPPAFDRDF. Full variable domain (outside the CDR3, taken from reference TRBV30 and TRBJ1-3): SQTIHQWPATLVQPVGSPLSLECTVEGTSNPNLYWYRQAAGRGLQLLFYSVGIGQISSEVPQNLSASRPQDRQFILSSKKLLLSDSGFYLCAWSVPPAFDRDFGEGSWLTVV.

In its sample, this clonotype was seen a few times. This chain joins TRBV6-1 and TRBJ2-2, with TRBD1 matching 7 bases. The germline gives CDR1 MNHNS, CDR2 SASEGT. The CDR3 covers 15 residues. V trimming: 7 bases; J trimming: 0 bases; junction bases outside the gene matches: 5. CDR3 sequence: CASTEDRSNTGELFF. CDR3 nucleotide sequence: TGTGCCAGCACCGAGGACAGGTCGAACACCGGGGAGCTGTTTTTT.

This clonotype showed up many times. The chain employs TRBV6-5 and TRBJ2-7; D is perhaps TRBD2 (5 bases). This CDR3 region has 15 residues. V lost 0 bases, J lost 2 bases, and 11 bases lay in between. CDR1 and CDR2 (germline): MNHEY, SVGAGI. This chain's CDR3 is CASSYSRDGAYEQYF. CDR3 DNA: TGTGCCAGCAGTTACTCTAGAGACGGGGCCTACGAGCAGTACTTC.

This clonotype was seen repeatedly, ten times or more. This chain links TRBV28 with TRBJ1-2, with D unclear. The germline V and J ends were trimmed by 3 bases and 8 bases, with 10 bases remaining between them. Per the germline V gene, CDR1 is MDHEN and CDR2 is SYDVKM. This CDR3 is built from 12 residues. CDR3 region: CASSFPFGGYTF. DNA for the CDR3: TGTGCCAGCAGTTTCCCGTTTGGAGGCTACACCTTC.

A few counts support this clonotype. This may come from a read error, since a much larger clone is one base off. The chain combines TRBV29-1 with TRBJ1-1; D remains unclear. Trimming cost V 4 bases and J 4 bases, with 13 bases left between them. The CDR3 runs 13 residues. The germline V gene encodes CDR1 SQVTM and CDR2 ANQGSEA. CDR3 sequence reads: CSVAGSGTTEAFF. The CDR3 DNA follows: TGCAGCGTTGCTGGCAGTGGAACCACTGAAGCTTTCTTT.

V gene TRBV7-2 combines with J gene TRBJ2-5; no clear D. Germline-derived CDR1 and CDR2 are SGHTA and FQGNSA. The CDR3 length is 14 residues. With 5 bases removed from V and 8 bases from J, the gap between germline ends came to 18 bases. CDR3 protein: CASSRLSVGVTQYF. In DNA, the CDR3 is TGTGCCAGCAGCAGATTATCGGTCGGCGTTACCCAGTACTTC.

This clonotype has at least ten counts. This chain uses TRBV28 with TRBJ1-2; 11 bases align to TRBD1. This CDR3 is built from 14 residues. Unmatched junction bases numbered 4, after V lost 6 bases and J lost 4 bases. Germline lookup yields CDR1 MDHEN and CDR2 SYDVKM. The CDR3, as DNA: TGTGCCAGCAGCTGGGACAGGGGGATCTATGGCTACACCTTC. Protein: CASSWDRGIYGYTF.

V is TRBV6-2 or TRBV6-3 and J is TRBJ2-7; the match to TRBD2 covers 14 bases. CDR3 size: 16 residues. J gave up 1 base and V 4 bases, and 3 bases lay outside the gene matches. Germline V gene data show CDR1 as MNHEY and CDR2 as SVGEGT. CDR3 DNA: TGTGCCAGCAGTTTTGGGACTAGCGGGAGATCCTACGAGCAGTACTTC. Translated: CASSFGTSGRSYEQYF.

The V gene is TRBV2, the J gene TRBJ1-6, with D perhaps matching TRBD1 (5 bases). In germline, CDR1 is SNHLY, CDR2 FYNNEI. V lost 4 bases, J lost 8 bases, and 21 bases lay in between. This CDR3 has 17 residues. CDR3 sequence: CASSGGVGLTSDSPLHF. CDR3 DNA sequence: TGTGCCAGCAGTGGGGGGGTCGGCTTAACTTCGGATTCACCCCTCCACTTT.

V is TRBV12-3 or TRBV12-4 and J is TRBJ1-3, with D uncertain. The V end was cut by 5 bases, the J end by 0 bases, with 11 bases between. CDR3 length equals 15 residues. CDR3 nucleotide sequence: TGTGCCAGCAGTAGAGGGTCTTTCTCTGGAAACACCATATATTTT. Translating it yields CASSRGSFSGNTIYF.

The sample holds many counts of this clonotype. The chain couples TRBV6-5 to TRBJ2-5; D is possibly TRBD2 (6 bases). CDR1 is MNHEY and CDR2 is SVGAGI in the germline V gene. The CDR3 has 16 amino acids. Trimming took off 4 bases at V and 3 bases at J, with 18 bases between the two ends. CDR3 residues: CASSSYGLGLKETQYF. The CDR3 DNA reads as TGTGCCAGCAGTTCTTACGGTCTGGGACTCAAAGAGACCCAGTACTTC.

This clonotype was observed many times. The genes are TRBV28 and TRBJ1-3, with D possibly matching TRBD1 (6 bases). CDR1 and CDR2 from the germline V gene are MDHEN and SYDVKM. V was clipped by 6 bases and J by 1 base, with 13 bases between them. This CDR3 has 15 residues. As DNA, the CDR3 is TGTGCCAGCAGCCCAGGGGTCACTTCTGGAAACACCATATATTTT. This translates into CASSPGVTSGNTIYF.

In this sample, this clonotype turned up many times. The gene calls are TRBV11-2 and TRBJ2-7, with TRBD2 identical over 11 bases. Losses at the gene ends were 5 bases for V and 5 bases for J; bases not matched to a gene: 14. Germline assignment: CDR1 SGHAT and CDR2 FQNNGV. The CDR3 consists of 17 residues. The CDR3: CASSQGRSGRARNEQYF. The DNA for the CDR3 is TGTGCCAGCAGCCAAGGGCGTAGCGGGAGGGCCCGAAACGAGCAGTACTTC.

The rearrangement joins TRBV6-4 to TRBJ2-5; 8 bases are a match to TRBD2. Germline V gene sequence: CDR1 MRHNA, CDR2 SNTAGT. This CDR3 region has 16 residues. The junction had 10 bases not matched to a gene; V was cut back by 5 bases and J by 2 bases. CDR3 protein: CASSSEQTSAQETQYF. As DNA, the CDR3 is TGTGCCAGCAGTTCCGAACAGACTAGCGCTCAAGAGACCCAGTACTTC.

As to this clonotype: This CDR3 is missing its conserved last phenylalanine or tryptophan, likely due to a read error. No DNA is shown, since the ends of the CDR3 on it are uncertain; the CDR3 is the one TCRdb lists. The rearrangement links TRBV2 to TRBJ2-2; TRBD1, the table's D call, lacks a check against the DNA. Germline lookup yields CDR1 SNHLY and CDR2 FYNNEI. Both ends counted, the CDR3 spans 14 residues. The CDR3 spells CASSGTRNTGELCL.

This chain uses TRBV11-2 with TRBJ2-7; no clear D. Looked up from germline, CDR1 is SGHAT and CDR2 is FQNNGV. V lost 5 bases, J lost 0 bases, and 14 bases lay in between. There are 15 residues in the CDR3. CDR3 protein: CASSPWVLSSYEQYF. CDR3 DNA: TGTGCCAGCAGCCCCTGGGTATTGAGCTCCTACGAGCAGTACTTC.

This clonotype was seen a few times. The chain uses TRBV6-5 and TRBJ1-1; no definite D call. The CDR3 consists of 13 residues. The germline gives CDR1 MNHEY, CDR2 SVGAGI. V lost 0 bases to trimming and J lost 6 bases, with 8 bases between them. The CDR3 DNA is TGTGCCAGCAGTTACTCCTGGGCCGCTGAAGCTTTCTTT. Amino acid sequence: CASSYSWAAEAFF.

There are many counts of this clonotype. The CDR3 here is CASSLQGVPGELFF. The CDR3 DNA follows: TGTGCCAGCAGCTTACAGGGAGTTCCCGGGGAGCTGTTTTTT. The chain is built from TRBV11-3 and TRBJ2-2, with D perhaps given as TRBD1 or TRBD2 (5 bases each). V shed 2 bases and J shed 6 bases, with 10 bases lying between them. CDR1 and CDR2 from the germline V gene are SGHNT and YENEEA. The CDR3 runs to 14 residues.